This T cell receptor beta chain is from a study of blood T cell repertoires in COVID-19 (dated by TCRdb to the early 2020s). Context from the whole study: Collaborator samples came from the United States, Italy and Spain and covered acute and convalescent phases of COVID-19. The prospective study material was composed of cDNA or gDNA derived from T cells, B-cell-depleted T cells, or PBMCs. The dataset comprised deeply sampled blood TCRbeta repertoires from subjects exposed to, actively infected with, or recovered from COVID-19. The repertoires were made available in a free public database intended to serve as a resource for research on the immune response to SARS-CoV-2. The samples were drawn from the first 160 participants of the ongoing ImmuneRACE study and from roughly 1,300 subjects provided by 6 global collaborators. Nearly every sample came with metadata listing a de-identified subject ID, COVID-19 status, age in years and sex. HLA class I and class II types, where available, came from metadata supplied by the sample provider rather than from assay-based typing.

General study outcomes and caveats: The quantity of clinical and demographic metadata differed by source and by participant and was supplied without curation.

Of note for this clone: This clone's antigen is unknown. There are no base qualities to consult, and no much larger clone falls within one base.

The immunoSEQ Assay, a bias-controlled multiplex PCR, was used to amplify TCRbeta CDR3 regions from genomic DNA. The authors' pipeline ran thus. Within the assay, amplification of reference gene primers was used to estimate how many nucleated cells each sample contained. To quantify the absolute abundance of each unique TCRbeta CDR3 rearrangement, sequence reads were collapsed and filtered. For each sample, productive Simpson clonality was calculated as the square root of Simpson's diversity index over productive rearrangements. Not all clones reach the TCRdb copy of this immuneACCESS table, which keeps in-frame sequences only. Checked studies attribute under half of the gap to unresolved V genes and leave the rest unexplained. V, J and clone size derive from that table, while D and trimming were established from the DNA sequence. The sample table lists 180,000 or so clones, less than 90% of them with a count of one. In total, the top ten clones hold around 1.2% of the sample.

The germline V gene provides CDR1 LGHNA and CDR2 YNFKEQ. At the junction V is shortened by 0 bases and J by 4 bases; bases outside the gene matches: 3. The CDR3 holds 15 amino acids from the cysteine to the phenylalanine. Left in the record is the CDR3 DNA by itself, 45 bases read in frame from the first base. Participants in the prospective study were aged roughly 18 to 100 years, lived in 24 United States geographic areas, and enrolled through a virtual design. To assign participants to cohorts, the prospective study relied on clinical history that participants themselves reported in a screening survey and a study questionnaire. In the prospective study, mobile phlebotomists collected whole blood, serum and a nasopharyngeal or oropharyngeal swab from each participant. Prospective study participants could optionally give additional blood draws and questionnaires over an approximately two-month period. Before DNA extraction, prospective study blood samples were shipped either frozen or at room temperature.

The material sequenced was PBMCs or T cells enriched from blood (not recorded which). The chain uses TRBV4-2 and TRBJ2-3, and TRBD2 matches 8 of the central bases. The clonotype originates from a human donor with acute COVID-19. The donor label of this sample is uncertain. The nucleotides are TGTGCCAGCAGCCAAGAGATAGCGGGGTCAGATACGCAGTATTTT. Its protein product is CASSQEIAGSDTQYF.